Presented here are 4 T cell receptor beta chains from one specimen sequenced in a study of T cell responses to AZD1222 COVID-19 vaccine. The assay was immunoSEQ multiplex PCR, and TCRdb's table has in-frame clones only and misses some. The table shows about 170,000 clones, with approximately 90% occurring only once. The material was peripheral blood, obtained 28 days after the second AZD1222 dose. Source of these receptors: an adult who received the AZD1222 COVID-19 vaccine.

This clone was seen only once. The V gene is TRBV3-1 (or the pseudogene TRBV3-2), the J gene TRBJ2-2, with D tentatively TRBD2 (6 bases). The CDR3 is 14 amino acids. Per the germline V gene, CDR1 is LGHDT and CDR2 is YNNKEL (reference sequence). V gave up 1 base and J gave up 4 bases, with 7 bases separating them. CDR3 residues: CASSQGGGTGELFF. CDR3 sequence (DNA): TGTGCCAGCAGCCAAGGGGGAGGCACCGGGGAGCTGTTTTTT.

The chain links TRBV5-1 to TRBJ1-6, with 8 nucleotides matching TRBD1. Germline CDR1 is SGHRS and CDR2 is YFSETQ. The CDR3 extends over 16 amino acids. V was clipped by 0 bases and J by 10 bases; unmatched bases: 9. The CDR3 coding sequence is TGCGCCAGCAGCTTGGCTGGGACAGGCAACAACTCACCCCTCCACTTT. Protein product: CASSLAGTGNNSPLHF.

The chain has TRBV6-1 and TRBJ1-1; D call uncertain. V was shortened by 1 base and J by 0 bases, with 12 bases between the two germline ends. CDR1 is MNHNS, CDR2 SASEGT, per germline. The CDR3 contains 16 residues. This CDR3 reads CASSEGEVFLNTEAFF. DNA of the CDR3: TGTGCCAGCAGTGAAGGGGAAGTATTCTTGAACACTGAAGCTTTCTTT.

The CDR3 bases are TGCGCCAGCAGCACGGGACAGGGTCAAGAGACCCAGTACTTC. Amino acids: CASSTGQGQETQYF. The chain carries TRBV5-1 and TRBJ2-5; 9 bases map to TRBD1. The CDR3 spans 14 residues. Germline V gene sequence: CDR1 SGHRS, CDR2 YFSETQ. Losses at the gene ends were 4 bases for V and 2 bases for J; bases not matched to a gene: 3.